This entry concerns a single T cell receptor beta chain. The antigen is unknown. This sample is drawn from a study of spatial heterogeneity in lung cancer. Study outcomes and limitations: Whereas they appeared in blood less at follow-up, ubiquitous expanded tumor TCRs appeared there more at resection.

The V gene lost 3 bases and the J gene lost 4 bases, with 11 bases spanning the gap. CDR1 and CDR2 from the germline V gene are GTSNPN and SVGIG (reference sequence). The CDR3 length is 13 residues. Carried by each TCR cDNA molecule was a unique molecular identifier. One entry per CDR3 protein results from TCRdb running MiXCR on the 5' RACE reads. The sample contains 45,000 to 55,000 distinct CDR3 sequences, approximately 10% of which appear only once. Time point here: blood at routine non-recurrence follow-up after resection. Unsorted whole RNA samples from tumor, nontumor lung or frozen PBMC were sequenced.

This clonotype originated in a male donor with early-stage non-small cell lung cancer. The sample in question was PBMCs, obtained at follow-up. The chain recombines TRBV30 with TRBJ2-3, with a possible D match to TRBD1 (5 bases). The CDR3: CAWRTVPADTQYF. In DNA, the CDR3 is TGTGCCTGGAGGACAGTTCCGGCAGATACGCAGTATTTT.